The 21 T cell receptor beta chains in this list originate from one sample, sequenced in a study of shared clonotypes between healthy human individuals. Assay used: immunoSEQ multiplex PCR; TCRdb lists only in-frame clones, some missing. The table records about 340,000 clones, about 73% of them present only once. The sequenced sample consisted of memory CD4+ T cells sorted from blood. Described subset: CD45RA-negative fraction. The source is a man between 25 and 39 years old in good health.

CDR3 protein: CASSKFGDGQGRNTIYF. In nucleotides, the CDR3 is TGTGCCAGCAGCAAATTTGGAGATGGACAGGGCCGGAACACCATATATTTT. This rearrangement joins TRBV21-1 to TRBJ1-3; TRBD1 is taken as the D call from the table, unchecked against the DNA. TRBV21-1 is noted as a pseudogene. The length of the CDR3 is 17 residues.

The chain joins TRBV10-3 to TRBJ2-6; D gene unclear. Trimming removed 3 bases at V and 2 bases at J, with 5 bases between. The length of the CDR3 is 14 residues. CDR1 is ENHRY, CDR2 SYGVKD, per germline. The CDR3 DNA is TGTGCCATCAGTGATACTACTGGGGCCAACGTCCTGACTTTC. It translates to CAISDTTGANVLTF.

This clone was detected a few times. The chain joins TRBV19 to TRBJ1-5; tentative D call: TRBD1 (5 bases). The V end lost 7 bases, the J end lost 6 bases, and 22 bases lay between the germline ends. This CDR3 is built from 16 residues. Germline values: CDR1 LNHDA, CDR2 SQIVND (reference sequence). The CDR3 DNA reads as TGTGCCAGTAAGGCGGGGGTCCCTCCCGGTGGTCAGCCCCAGCATTTT. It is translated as CASKAGVPPGGQPQHF.

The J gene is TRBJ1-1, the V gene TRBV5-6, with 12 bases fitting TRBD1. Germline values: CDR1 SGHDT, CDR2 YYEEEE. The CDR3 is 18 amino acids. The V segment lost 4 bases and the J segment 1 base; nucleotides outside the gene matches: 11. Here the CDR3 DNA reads TGTGCCAGCAGCCCTGGCCTGGGACAGGGGGCAAAGAACACTGAAGCTTTCTTT. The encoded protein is CASSPGLGQGAKNTEAFF.

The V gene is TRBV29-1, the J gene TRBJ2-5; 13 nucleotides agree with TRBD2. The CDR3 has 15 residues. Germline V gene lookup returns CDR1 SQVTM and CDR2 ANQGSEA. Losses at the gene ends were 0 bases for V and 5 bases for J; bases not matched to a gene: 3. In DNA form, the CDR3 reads TGCAGCGTTGAAGACACTAGCGGGAGGGCTGAGACCCAGTACTTC. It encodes CSVEDTSGRAETQYF. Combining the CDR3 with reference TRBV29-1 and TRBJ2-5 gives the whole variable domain SAVISQKPSRDICQRGTSLTIQCQVDSQVTMMFWYRQQPGQSLTLIATANQGSEATYESGFVIDKFPISRPNLTFSTLTVSNMSPEDSSIYLCSVEDTSGRAETQYFGPGTRLLVL.

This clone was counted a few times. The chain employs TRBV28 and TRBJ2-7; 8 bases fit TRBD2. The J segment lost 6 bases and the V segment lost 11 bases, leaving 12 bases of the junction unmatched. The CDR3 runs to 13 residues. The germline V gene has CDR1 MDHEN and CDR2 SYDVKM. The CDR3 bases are TGTGCCGGACAAGCGGGAGATACAGCCGAGCAGTACTTC. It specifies CAGQAGDTAEQYF.

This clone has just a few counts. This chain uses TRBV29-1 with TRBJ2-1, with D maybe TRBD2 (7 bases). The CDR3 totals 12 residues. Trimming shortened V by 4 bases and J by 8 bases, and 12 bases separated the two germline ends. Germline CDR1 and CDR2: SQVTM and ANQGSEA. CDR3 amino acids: CSVVRGGYEQFF. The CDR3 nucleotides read TGCAGCGTTGTTAGGGGGGGCTATGAGCAGTTCTTC.

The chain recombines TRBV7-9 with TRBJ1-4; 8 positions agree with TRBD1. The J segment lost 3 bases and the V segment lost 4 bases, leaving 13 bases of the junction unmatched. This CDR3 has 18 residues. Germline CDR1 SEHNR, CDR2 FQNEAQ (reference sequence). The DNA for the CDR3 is TGTGCCAGCAGCTGGCGAGCGACAGGGGTCGCCGCTAATGAAAAACTGTTTTTT. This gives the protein CASSWRATGVAANEKLFF.

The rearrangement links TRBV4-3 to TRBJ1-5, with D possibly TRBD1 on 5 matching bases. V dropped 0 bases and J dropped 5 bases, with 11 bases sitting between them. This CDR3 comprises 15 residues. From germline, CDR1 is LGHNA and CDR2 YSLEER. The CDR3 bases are TGCGCCAGCAGCCAAGAAGGGCGGGGGGATCAGCCCCAGCATTTT. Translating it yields CASSQEGRGDQPQHF.

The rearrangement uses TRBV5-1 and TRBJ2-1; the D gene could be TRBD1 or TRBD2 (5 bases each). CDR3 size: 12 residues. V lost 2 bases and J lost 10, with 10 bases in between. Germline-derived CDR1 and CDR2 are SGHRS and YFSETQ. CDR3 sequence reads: CASSFDEGEQFF. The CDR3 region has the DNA TGCGCCAGCAGCTTCGATGAGGGGGAGCAGTTCTTC.

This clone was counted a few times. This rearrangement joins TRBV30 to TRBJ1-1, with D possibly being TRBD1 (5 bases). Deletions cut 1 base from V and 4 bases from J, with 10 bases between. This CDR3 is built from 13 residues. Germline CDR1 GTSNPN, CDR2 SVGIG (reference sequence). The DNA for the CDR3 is TGTGCCTGGAGTGAGGGGATGGCCACTGAAGCTTTCTTT. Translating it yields CAWSEGMATEAFF.

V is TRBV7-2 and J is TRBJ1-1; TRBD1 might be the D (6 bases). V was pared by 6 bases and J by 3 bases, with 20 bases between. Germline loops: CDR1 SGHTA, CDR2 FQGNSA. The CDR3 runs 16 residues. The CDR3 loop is CASRSNTRGLHTEAFF. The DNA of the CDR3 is TGTGCCAGCAGATCGAACACCAGGGGCTTGCACACTGAAGCTTTCTTT.

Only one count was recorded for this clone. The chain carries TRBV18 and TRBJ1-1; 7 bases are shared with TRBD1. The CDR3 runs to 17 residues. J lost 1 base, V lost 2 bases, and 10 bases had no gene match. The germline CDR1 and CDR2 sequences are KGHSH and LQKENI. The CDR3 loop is CASSPGAGGVGNTEAFF. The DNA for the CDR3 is TGTGCCAGCTCACCAGGGGCAGGGGGAGTAGGGAACACTGAAGCTTTCTTT.

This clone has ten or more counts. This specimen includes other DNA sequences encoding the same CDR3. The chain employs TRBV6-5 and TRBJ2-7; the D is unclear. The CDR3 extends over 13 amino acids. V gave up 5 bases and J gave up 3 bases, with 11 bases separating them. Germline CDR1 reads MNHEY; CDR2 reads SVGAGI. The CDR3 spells CASSRLGGYEQYF. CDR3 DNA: TGTGCCAGCAGTCGCCTAGGCGGCTACGAGCAGTACTTC.

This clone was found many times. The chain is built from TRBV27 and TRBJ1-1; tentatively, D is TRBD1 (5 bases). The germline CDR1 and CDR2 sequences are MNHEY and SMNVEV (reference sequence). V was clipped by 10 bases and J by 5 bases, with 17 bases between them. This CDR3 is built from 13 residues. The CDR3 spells CAIATARGTEAFF. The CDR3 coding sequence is TGTGCCATCGCGACGGCTCGGGGGACTGAAGCTTTCTTT.

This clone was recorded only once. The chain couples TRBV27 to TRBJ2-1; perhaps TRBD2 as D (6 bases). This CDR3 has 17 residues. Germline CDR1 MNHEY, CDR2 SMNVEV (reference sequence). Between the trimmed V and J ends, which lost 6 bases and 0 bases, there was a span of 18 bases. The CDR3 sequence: CASRRISGTRSYNEQFF. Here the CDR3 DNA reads TGTGCCAGCAGGAGAATTAGCGGAACCCGCTCCTACAATGAGCAGTTCTTC.

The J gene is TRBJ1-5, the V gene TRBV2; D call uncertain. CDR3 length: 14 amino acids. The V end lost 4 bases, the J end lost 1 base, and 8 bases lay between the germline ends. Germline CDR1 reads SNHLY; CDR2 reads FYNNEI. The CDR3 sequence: CASSARISNQPQHF. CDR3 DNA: TGTGCCAGCAGTGCGAGGATCAGCAATCAGCCCCAGCATTTT.

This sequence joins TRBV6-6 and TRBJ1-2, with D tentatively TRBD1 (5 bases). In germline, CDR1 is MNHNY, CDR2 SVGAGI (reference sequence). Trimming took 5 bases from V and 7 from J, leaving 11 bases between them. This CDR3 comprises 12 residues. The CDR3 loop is CASSRGRSGYTF. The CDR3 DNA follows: TGTGCCAGCAGTAGGGGTAGGAGTGGCTACACCTTC.

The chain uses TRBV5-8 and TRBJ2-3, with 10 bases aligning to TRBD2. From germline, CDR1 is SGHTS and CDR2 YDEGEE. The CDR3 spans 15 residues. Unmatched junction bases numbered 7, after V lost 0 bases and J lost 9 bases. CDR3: CASSLGSSGSLTQYF. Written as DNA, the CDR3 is TGTGCCAGCAGCTTGGGATCTAGCGGGAGTTTGACGCAGTATTTT.

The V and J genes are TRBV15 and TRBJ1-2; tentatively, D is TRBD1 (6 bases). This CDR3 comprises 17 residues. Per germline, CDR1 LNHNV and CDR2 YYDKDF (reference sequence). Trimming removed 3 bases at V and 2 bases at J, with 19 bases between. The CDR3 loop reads CATSRDRGPSANYGYTF. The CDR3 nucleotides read TGTGCCACCAGCAGGGACAGAGGACCAAGTGCCAACTATGGCTACACCTTC.

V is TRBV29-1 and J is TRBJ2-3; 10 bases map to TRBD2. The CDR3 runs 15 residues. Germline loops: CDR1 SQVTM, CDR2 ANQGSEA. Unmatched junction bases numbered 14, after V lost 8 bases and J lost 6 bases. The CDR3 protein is CSFGGPGLAADTQYF. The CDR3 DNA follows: TGCAGCTTTGGGGGACCTGGACTAGCGGCCGATACGCAGTATTTT.